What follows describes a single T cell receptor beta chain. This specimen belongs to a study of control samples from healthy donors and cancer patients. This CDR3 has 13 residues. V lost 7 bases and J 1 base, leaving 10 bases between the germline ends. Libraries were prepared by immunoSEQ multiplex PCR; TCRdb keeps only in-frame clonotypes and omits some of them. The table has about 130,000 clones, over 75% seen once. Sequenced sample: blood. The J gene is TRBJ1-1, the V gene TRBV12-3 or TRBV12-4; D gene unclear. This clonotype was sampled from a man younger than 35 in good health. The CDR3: CASIPGRNTEAFF. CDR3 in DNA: TGTGCCAGCATTCCGGGCAGGAACACTGAAGCTTTCTTT.